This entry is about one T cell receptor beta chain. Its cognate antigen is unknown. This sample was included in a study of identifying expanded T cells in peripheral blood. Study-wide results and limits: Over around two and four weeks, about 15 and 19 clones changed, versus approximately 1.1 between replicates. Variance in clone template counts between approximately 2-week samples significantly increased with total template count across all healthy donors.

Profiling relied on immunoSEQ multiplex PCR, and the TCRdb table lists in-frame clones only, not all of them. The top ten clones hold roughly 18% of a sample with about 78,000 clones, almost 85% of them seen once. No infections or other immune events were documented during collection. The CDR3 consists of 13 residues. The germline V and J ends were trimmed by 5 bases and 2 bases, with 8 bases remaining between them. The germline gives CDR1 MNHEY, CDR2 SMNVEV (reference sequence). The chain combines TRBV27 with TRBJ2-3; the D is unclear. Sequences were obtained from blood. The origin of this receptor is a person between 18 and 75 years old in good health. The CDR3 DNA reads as TGTGCCAGCAGTCACAGACCCACAGATACGCAGTATTTT. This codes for CASSHRPTDTQYF.